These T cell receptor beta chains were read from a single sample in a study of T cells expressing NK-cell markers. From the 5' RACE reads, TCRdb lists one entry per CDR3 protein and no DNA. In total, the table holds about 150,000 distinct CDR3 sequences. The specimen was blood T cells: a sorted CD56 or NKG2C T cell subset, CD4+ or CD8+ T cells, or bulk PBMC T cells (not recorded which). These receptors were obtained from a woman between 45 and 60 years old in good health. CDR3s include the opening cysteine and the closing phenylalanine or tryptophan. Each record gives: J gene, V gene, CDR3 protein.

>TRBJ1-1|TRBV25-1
CASSEFVSSSTEAFF
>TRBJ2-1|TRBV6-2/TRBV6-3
CATGPAVGEQFF
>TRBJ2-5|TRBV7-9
CASSLISGIQETQYF
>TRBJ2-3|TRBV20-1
CSARRTRLARDTQYF
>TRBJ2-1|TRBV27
CASSPGTGGENEQFF
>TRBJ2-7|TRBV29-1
CSVEARGLDYEQYF
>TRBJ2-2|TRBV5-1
CASSPQQGGNTGELFF
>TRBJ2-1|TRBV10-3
CAISEIREQSNEQFF
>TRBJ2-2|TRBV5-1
CASSEGTETGELFF
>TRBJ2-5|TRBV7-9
CASSFTVAGLAAHETQYF